The 21 T cell receptor beta chains reported below all come from one sample, sequenced in a study of CXCR3-negative and CXCR3-positive naive CD8 T cells. It was by 5' RACE with UMI labels that the TRB cDNA libraries were prepared. TCRdb reworked the 5' RACE reads into one entry per CDR3 protein, no DNA. Its listing shows 35,000 to 45,000 distinct CDR3 sequences. Sample: naive CXCR3- CD8+ T cells from blood. Subset specified: CD45RO-CCR7+CD27+CD95- naive CD8+ T cells lacking CXCR3 (TNR3-). These receptor sequences come from a human donor in good health. Some clones in this sample may be carry-over from other donors' samples.

The J gene is TRBJ1-2, the V gene TRBV27; TCRdb reports TRBD1, a call that lacks DNA to check it against. This CDR3 comprises 15 residues. Germline CDR1 and CDR2: MNHEY and SMNVEV (reference sequence). CDR3 residues: CASSSSPPRKDGYTF.

This sequence joins TRBV6-4 and TRBJ2-3; with no DNA, the TCRdb D assignment of TRBD2 cannot be verified. This CDR3 is built from 13 residues. Germline V gene sequence: CDR1 MRHNA, CDR2 SNTAGT. The CDR3 loop reads CASSERGTDTQYF.

CDR3 in amino acids: CASRFTGVVEQYF. The V gene is TRBV7-2, the J gene TRBJ2-7; the D gene TCRdb calls, TRBD1, cannot be checked with no DNA. Germline lookup yields CDR1 SGHTA and CDR2 FQGNSA. This CDR3 has 13 residues. The full variable domain, in which reference TRBV7-2 and TRBJ2-7 provide the parts outside the CDR3, is GAGVSQSPSNKVTEKGKDVELRCDPISGHTALYWYRQSLGQGLEFLIYFQGNSAPDKSGLPSDRFSAERTGGSVSTLTIQRTQQEDSAVYLCASRFTGVVEQYFGPGTRLTVT.

By frequency, this clonotype registers medium-sized. This chain joins TRBV4-2 and TRBJ1-1; as DNA is missing, the TRBD1 call by TCRdb cannot be tested. This CDR3 contains 14 residues. Germline V CDR1 and CDR2: LGHNA, YNFKEQ. CDR3 in amino acids: CASSYGTGHTEAFF.

The chain links TRBV5-5 to TRBJ1-5; the D gene TCRdb calls, TRBD1, cannot be checked with no DNA. CDR1 is SGHKS, CDR2 YYEKEE, per germline (reference sequence). This CDR3 is 14 amino acids long. CDR3 in amino acids: CTSSSGGSNQPQHF.

The chain uses TRBV12-3 or TRBV12-4 and TRBJ2-7. This CDR3 comprises 13 residues. The CDR3 region is CASSSANSYEQYF.

V usage is TRBV9 and J usage is TRBJ2-1; no DNA is available, so the TRBD2 call from TCRdb remains unchecked. Looked up from germline, CDR1 is SGDLS and CDR2 is YYNGEE. The CDR3 contains 17 residues. This CDR3 is CASSYPLAGDGINEQFF.

The CDR3 protein is CASSPRGDYNEQFF. The chain couples TRBV19 to TRBJ2-1; with no DNA, the TCRdb D assignment of TRBD2 cannot be verified. The V gene's germline CDR1 is LNHDA and CDR2 SQIVND (reference sequence). The CDR3 is 14 amino acids.

The chain has TRBV5-6 and TRBJ1-2; as DNA is missing, the TRBD1 call by TCRdb cannot be tested. The length of the CDR3 is 15 residues. Germline V lookup: CDR1 SGHDT, CDR2 YYEEEE. CDR3 in amino acids: CASSFGTSTRDGYTF.

The chain couples TRBV29-1 to TRBJ2-1; the TCRdb call, TRBD2, lacks DNA for checking. The V gene's germline CDR1 is SQVTM and CDR2 ANQGSEA. The CDR3 loop spans 16 amino acids. The CDR3 is CSVEELRGGAYNEQFF.

V gene TRBV27 combines with J gene TRBJ2-5; TCRdb's D call, TRBD2, is unchecked because there is no DNA. Germline-derived CDR1 and CDR2 are MNHEY and SMNVEV (reference sequence). The CDR3 has 16 amino acids. The CDR3 sequence: CASSFLATGLVQTQYF.

The rearrangement uses TRBV5-1 and TRBJ2-3; lacking DNA, the TRBD1 call made by TCRdb goes unchecked. The V gene's germline CDR1 is SGHRS and CDR2 YFSETQ. The CDR3 has 14 amino acids. The CDR3 loop reads CASSGGEYADTQYF. The full variable domain, in which reference TRBV5-1 and TRBJ2-3 provide the parts outside the CDR3, is KAGVTQTPRYLIKTRGQQVTLSCSPISGHRSVSWYQQTPGQGLQFLFEYFSETQRNKGNFPGRFSGRQFSNSRSEMNVSTLELGDSALYLCASSGGEYADTQYFGPGTRLTVL.

CDR3 region: CASSHGNEQFF. The genes are TRBV12-3 or TRBV12-4 and TRBJ2-1. This CDR3 spans 11 amino acids.

The V call is TRBV6-2 or TRBV6-3, the J call TRBJ1-1; absent DNA, TCRdb's TRBD1 call cannot be checked. The germline V gene encodes CDR1 MNHEY and CDR2 SVGEGT. This CDR3 comprises 14 residues. CDR3 residues: CASSFPAANTEAFF.

This chain connects TRBV4-3 to TRBJ2-1; TCRdb names TRBD1, which stays unverified in the absence of DNA. The germline gives CDR1 LGHNA, CDR2 YSLEER. The CDR3 has 16 amino acids. The CDR3 here is CASSQDRLGGGTEQFF.

The genes are TRBV7-2 and TRBJ2-1; the D call of TRBD2 rests on TCRdb alone, since no DNA is present to check it. Germline V gene sequence: CDR1 SGHTA, CDR2 FQGNSA. This CDR3 has 16 amino acids. CDR3 loop: CASSLVLAGGPSEQFF.

The chain links TRBV20-1 to TRBJ2-7; absent DNA, TCRdb's TRBD2 call cannot be checked. Germline V gene data show CDR1 as DFQATT and CDR2 as SNEGSKA (reference sequence). This CDR3 contains 14 residues. CDR3 loop: CSARPRLADYEQYF.

The chain uses TRBV5-1 and TRBJ2-1; checking the TCRdb D call of TRBD2 is not possible without DNA. Germline V gene lookup returns CDR1 SGHRS and CDR2 YFSETQ. This CDR3 has 12 amino acids. CDR3 loop: CASEREGNEQFF. The full variable domain, completed using reference TRBV5-1 and TRBJ2-1, is KAGVTQTPRYLIKTRGQQVTLSCSPISGHRSVSWYQQTPGQGLQFLFEYFSETQRNKGNFPGRFSGRQFSNSRSEMNVSTLELGDSALYLCASEREGNEQFFGPGTRLTVL.

This chain joins TRBV29-1 and TRBJ2-7. Germline CDR1 and CDR2: SQVTM and ANQGSEA. This CDR3 has 12 amino acids. The CDR3 region is CSVQDGSYEQYF.

V is TRBV7-2 and J is TRBJ2-5; TCRdb reports TRBD1, a call that lacks DNA to check it against. The CDR3 sequence is 15 residues long. CDR1 and CDR2 (germline): SGHTA, FQGNSA. The CDR3 loop reads CASSLGAGVQETQYF.

The rearrangement joins TRBV6-6 to TRBJ2-3. CDR3 size: 16 residues. Germline V gene sequence: CDR1 MNHNY, CDR2 SVGAGI (reference sequence). CDR3 sequence reads: CASSYEGQPSTDTQYF.